The 8 T cell receptor beta chains below all came from one sample that was sequenced in a study of cytomegalovirus exposure and HLA in healthy donors. The primer mix had 60 Vbeta and 13 Jbeta primers. Some clones are missing from TCRdb's copy, which holds only in-frame ones; the method was immunoSEQ multiplex PCR. Of 95,000 to 150,000 clones listed, roughly 80% are singletons. The specimen was PBMCs. The origin of the receptors is a woman aged 30 to 39 in good health and CMV-seropositive.

This chain uses TRBV5-1 with TRBJ2-3; the D gene is possibly TRBD1 (6 bases). The CDR3 is 15 residues long. Per germline, CDR1 SGHRS and CDR2 YFSETQ. The V end lost 1 base, the J end lost 0 bases, and 9 bases lay between the germline ends. CDR3 DNA sequence: TGCGCCAGCAGCTTGAGGCAGGGGAGCACAGATACGCAGTATTTT. Translation: CASSLRQGSTDTQYF.

The chain uses TRBV5-1 and TRBJ1-2, with 7 bases lining up with TRBD1. This CDR3 is 12 amino acids long. CDR1 and CDR2 from the germline V gene are SGHRS and YFSETQ. Trimming cost V 4 bases and J 7 bases; bases outside gene matches: 4. The CDR3 here is CASSRDSTGYTF. CDR3 nucleotide sequence: TGCGCCAGCAGCCGGGACAGTACTGGCTACACCTTC.

DNA of the CDR3: TGTGCCAGCAGCTTATGGCCTAGCGGGGGACAGGAGACCCAGTACTTC. Translation gives CASSLWPSGGQETQYF. This chain links TRBV5-5 with TRBJ2-5, with 10 bases matching TRBD2. V lost 2 bases and J lost 5; bases outside the gene matches: 9. The CDR3 is 16 amino acids. Germline CDR1 reads SGHKS; CDR2 reads YYEKEE (reference sequence).

V and J are TRBV2 and TRBJ2-1, with 7 bases that match TRBD1. J lost 2 bases, V lost 6 bases, and 10 bases had no gene match. This CDR3 region has 16 residues. Germline CDR1 and CDR2: SNHLY and FYNNEI. The DNA of the CDR3 is TGTGCCAGCAGGTCGGGACAGTCGGCCGCCTACAATGAGCAGTTCTTC. Protein sequence: CASRSGQSAAYNEQFF. The full variable domain, with the rest looked up from reference TRBV2 and TRBJ2-1, is EPEVTQTPSHQVTQMGQEVILRCVPISNHLYFYWYRQILGQKVEFLVSFYNNEISEKSEIFDDQFSVERPDGSNFTLKIRSTKLEDSAMYFCASRSGQSAAYNEQFFGPGTRLTVL.

The chain links TRBV18 to TRBJ2-1, with 13 bases matching TRBD2. The germline CDR1 and CDR2 sequences are KGHSH and LQKENI. The CDR3 loop spans 16 amino acids. With 3 bases clipped from V and 5 bases from J, the junction kept 4 bases outside the gene matches. The CDR3 reads CASSPRTSGGHNEQFF. The CDR3 DNA reads as TGTGCCAGCTCACCGCGGACTAGCGGGGGACACAATGAGCAGTTCTTC.

The gene calls are TRBV7-3 and TRBJ2-6; D is unclear. Germline CDR1 and CDR2: SGHTA and FQGTGA. The V end was cut by 2 bases, the J end by 1 base, with 12 bases between. CDR3 length equals 17 residues. The CDR3 loop is CASSLSAIQSGANVLTF. The DNA for the CDR3 is TGTGCCAGCAGCTTATCAGCAATACAGTCTGGGGCCAACGTCCTGACTTTC. The variable domain in full, with the rest retrieved from reference TRBV7-3 and TRBJ2-6, is GAGVSQTPSNKVTEKGKYVELRCDPISGHTALYWYRQSLGQGPEFLIYFQGTGAADDSGLPNDRFFAVRPEGSVSTLKIQRTERGDSAVYLCASSLSAIQSGANVLTFGAGSRLTVL.

With regard to this clone: The same CDR3 also results from other DNA sequences found in this sample. The V gene is TRBV4-1, the J gene TRBJ1-1; unclear D gene. CDR3 length equals 13 residues. Germline V CDR1 and CDR2: MGHRA, YSYEKL. V was trimmed by 3 bases and J by 0 bases, leaving 5 bases between them. CDR3 DNA sequence: TGCGCCAGCAGCCACCCGTTGAACACTGAAGCTTTCTTT. Amino acid sequence: CASSHPLNTEAFF.

The chain links TRBV6-6 to TRBJ1-5; TRBD1 agrees at 7 bases. Germline V lookup: CDR1 MNHNY, CDR2 SVGAGI (reference sequence). CDR3 length: 15 amino acids. V shed 6 bases, J shed 2 bases, and the junction held 7 bases outside the gene matches. The CDR3 loop reads CASRRDRDGNQPQHF. Here the CDR3 DNA reads TGTGCCAGCAGGCGCGACAGGGACGGCAATCAGCCCCAGCATTTT.